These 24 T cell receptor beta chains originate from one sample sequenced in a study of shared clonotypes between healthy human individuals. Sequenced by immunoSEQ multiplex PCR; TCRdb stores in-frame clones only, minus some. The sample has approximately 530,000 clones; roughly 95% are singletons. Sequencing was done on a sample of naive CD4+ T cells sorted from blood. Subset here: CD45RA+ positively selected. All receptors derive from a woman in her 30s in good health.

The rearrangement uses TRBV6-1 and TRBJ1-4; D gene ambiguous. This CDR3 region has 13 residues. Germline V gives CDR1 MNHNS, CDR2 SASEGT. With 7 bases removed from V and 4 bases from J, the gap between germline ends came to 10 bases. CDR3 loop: CASTGQLNEKLFF. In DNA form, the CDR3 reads TGTGCCAGCACTGGGCAGCTTAATGAAAAACTGTTTTTT.

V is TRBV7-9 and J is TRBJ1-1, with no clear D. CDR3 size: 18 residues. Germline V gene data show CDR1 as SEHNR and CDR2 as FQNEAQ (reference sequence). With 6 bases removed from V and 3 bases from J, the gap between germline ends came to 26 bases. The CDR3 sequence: CASRNNYGRPSKDTEAFF. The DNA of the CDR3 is TGTGCCAGCAGGAATAATTATGGGAGACCATCCAAGGACACTGAAGCTTTCTTT. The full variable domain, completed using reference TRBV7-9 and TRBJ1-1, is DTGVSQNPRHKITKRGQNVTFRCDPISEHNRLYWYRQTLGQGPEFLTYFQNEAQLEKSRLLSDRFSAERPKGSFSTLEIQRTEQGDSAMYLCASRNNYGRPSKDTEAFFGQGTRLTVV.

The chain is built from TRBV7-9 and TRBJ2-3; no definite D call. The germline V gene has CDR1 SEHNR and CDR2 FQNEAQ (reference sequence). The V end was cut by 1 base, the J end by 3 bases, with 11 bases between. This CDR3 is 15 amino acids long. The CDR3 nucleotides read TGTGCCAGCAGCTTAGACCTATTTCGGACAGATACGCAGTATTTT. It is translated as CASSLDLFRTDTQYF.

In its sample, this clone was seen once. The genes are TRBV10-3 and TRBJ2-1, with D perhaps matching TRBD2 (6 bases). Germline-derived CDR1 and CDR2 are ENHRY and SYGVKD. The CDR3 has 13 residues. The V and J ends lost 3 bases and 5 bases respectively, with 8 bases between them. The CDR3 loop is CAISDERDNEQFF. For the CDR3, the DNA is TGTGCCATCAGTGACGAGCGGGACAATGAGCAGTTCTTC.

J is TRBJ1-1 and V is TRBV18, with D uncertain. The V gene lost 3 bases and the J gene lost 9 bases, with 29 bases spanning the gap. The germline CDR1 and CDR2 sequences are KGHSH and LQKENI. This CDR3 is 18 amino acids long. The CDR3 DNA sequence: TGTGCCAGCTCACCCTGGGAGGAAGACAACACTGAATCGACTCAAGCTTTCTTT. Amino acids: CASSPWEEDNTESTQAFF. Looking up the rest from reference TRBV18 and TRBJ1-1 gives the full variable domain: NAGVMQNPRHLVRRRGQEARLRCSPMKGHSHVYWYRQLPEEGLKFMVYLQKENIIDESGMPKERFSAEFPKEGPSILRIQQVVRGDSAAYFCASSPWEEDNTESTQAFFGQGTRLTVV.

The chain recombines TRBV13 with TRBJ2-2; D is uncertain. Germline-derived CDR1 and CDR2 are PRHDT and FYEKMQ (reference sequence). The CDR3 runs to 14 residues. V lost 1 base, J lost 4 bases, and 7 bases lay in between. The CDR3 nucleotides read TGTGCCAGCAGCTTAGCCCAGCCCACCGGGGAGCTGTTTTTT. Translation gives CASSLAQPTGELFF.

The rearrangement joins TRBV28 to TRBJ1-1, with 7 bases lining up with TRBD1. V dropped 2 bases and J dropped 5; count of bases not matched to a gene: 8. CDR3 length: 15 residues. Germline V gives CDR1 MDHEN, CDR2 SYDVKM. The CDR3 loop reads CASSLPTGSWTEAFF. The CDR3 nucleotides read TGTGCCAGCAGTTTACCGACAGGGAGTTGGACTGAAGCTTTCTTT.

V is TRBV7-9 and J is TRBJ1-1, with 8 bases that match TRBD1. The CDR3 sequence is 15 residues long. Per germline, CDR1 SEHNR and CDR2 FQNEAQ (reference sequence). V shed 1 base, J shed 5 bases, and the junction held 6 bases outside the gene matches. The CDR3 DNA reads TGTGCCAGCAGCTTAGGGACAGGGTCGAGAACTGAAGCTTTCTTT. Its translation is CASSLGTGSRTEAFF.

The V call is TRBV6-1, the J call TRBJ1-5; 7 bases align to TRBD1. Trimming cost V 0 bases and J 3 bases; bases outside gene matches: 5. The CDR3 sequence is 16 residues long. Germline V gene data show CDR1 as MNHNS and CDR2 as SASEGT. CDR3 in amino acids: CASSEAWTGNNQPQHF. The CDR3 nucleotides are TGTGCCAGCAGTGAAGCCTGGACAGGTAACAATCAGCCCCAGCATTTT.

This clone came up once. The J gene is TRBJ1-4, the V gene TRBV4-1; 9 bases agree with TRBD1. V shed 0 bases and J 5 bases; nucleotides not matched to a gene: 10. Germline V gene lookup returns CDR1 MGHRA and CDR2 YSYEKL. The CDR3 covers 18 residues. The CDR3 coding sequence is TGCGCCAGCAGCCAAGAGTCACAGGGGGCATATGGGAATGAAAAACTGTTTTTT. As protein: CASSQESQGAYGNEKLFF.

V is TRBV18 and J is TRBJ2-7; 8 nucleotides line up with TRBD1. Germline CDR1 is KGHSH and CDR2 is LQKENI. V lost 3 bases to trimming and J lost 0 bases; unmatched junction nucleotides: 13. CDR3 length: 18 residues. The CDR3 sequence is CASSPNRVGQGSSYEQYF. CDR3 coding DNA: TGTGCCAGCTCACCTAACCGCGTCGGACAGGGCAGCTCCTACGAGCAGTACTTC.

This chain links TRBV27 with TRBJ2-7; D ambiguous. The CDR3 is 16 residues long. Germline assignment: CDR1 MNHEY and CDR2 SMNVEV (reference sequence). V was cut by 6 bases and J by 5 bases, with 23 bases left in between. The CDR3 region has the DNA TGTGCCAGCAGGAACGCAGCAGCCAACTCTCCGGACGAGCAGTACTTC. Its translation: CASRNAAANSPDEQYF.

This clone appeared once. Here the CDR3 DNA reads TGTGCCAGCAGCTTGGACACATCGGCCTATGGCTACACCTTC. Residues: CASSLDTSAYGYTF. This chain links TRBV5-4 with TRBJ1-2; no reliable D call. Germline CDR1 and CDR2: SGHNT and YYREEE (reference sequence). The CDR3 sequence is 14 residues long. The V gene lost 0 bases and the J gene lost 4 bases, with 10 bases spanning the gap.

This CDR3 reads CASSYGARFTEAFF. DNA for the CDR3: TGTGCCAGCAGTTACGGGGCTCGGTTCACTGAAGCTTTCTTT. The chain combines TRBV6-5 with TRBJ1-1; possibly TRBD1 for D (5 bases). This CDR3 is 14 amino acids long. Germline assignment: CDR1 MNHEY and CDR2 SVGAGI. V lost 2 bases and J lost 4, with 11 bases in between.

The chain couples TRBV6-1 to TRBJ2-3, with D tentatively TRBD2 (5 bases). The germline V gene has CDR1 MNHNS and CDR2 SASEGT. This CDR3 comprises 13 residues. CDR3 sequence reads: CATRTGTPHTQYF. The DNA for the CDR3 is TGTGCAACGCGGACGGGAACCCCACATACGCAGTATTTT.

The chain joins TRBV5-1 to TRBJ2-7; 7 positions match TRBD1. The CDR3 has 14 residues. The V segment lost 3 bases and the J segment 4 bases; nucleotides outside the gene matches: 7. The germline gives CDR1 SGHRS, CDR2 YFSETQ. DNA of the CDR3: TGCGCCAGCAGCTGGGAAAGACAGGGTTACGAGCAGTACTTC. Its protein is CASSWERQGYEQYF.

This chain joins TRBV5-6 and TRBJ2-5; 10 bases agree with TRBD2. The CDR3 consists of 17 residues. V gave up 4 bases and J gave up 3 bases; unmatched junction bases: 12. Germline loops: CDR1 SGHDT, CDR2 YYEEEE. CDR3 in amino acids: CASSLSLRLAGEETQYF. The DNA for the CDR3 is TGTGCCAGCAGCCTCAGCTTACGTCTAGCGGGAGAAGAGACCCAGTACTTC.

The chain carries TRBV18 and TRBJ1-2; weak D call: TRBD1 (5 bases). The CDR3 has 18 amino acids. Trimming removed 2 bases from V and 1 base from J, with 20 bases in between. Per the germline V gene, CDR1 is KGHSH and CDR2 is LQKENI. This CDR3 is CASSPFDMLGEFNYGYTF. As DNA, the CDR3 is TGTGCCAGCTCACCATTTGATATGTTAGGGGAATTTAACTATGGCTACACCTTC. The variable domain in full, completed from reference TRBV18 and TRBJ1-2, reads NAGVMQNPRHLVRRRGQEARLRCSPMKGHSHVYWYRQLPEEGLKFMVYLQKENIIDESGMPKERFSAEFPKEGPSILRIQQVVRGDSAAYFCASSPFDMLGEFNYGYTFGSGTRLTVV.

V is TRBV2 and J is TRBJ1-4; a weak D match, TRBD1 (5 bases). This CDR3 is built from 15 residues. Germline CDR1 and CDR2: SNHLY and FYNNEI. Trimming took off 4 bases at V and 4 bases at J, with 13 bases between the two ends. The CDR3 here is CASSVEGRGNEKLFF. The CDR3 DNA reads TGTGCCAGCAGTGTGGAGGGAAGGGGTAATGAAAAACTGTTTTTT.

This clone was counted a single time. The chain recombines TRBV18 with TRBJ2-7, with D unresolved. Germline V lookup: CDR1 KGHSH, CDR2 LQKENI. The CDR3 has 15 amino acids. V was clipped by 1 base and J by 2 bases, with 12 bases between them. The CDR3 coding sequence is TGTGCCAGCTCACCACAGGCGGATCATACCTACGAGCAGTACTTC. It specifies CASSPQADHTYEQYF.

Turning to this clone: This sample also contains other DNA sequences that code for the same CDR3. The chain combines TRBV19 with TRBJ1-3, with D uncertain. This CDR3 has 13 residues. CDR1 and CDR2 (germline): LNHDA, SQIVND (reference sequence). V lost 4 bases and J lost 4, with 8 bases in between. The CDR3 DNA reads TGTGCCAGTAGTACCTCCGGAGGAAACACCATATATTTT. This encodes CASSTSGGNTIYF.

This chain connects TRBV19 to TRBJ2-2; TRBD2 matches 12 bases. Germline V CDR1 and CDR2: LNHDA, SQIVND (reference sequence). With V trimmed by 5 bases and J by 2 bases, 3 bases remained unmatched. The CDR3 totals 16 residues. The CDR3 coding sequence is TGTGCCAGTAGTCTAGGACTAGCGGGAAACACCGGGGAGCTGTTTTTT. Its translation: CASSLGLAGNTGELFF.

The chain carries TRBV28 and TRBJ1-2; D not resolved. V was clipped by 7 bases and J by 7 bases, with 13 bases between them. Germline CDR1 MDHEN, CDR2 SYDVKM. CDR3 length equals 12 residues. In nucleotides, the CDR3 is TGTGCCAGCACGGCGGGGTTGGGTGGCTACACCTTC. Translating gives CASTAGLGGYTF.

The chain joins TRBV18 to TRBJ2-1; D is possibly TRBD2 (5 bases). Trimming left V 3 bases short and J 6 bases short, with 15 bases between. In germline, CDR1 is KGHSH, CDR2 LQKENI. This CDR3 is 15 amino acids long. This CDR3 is CASSPGVAKVNEQFF. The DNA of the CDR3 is TGTGCCAGCTCACCGGGAGTAGCGAAGGTCAATGAGCAGTTCTTC.